The 5 T cell receptor beta chains listed next were all sequenced from one sample in a study of radiotherapy plus CTLA-4 blockade in lung cancer. Method: immunoSEQ multiplex PCR; TCRdb's copy keeps in-frame clones and lacks some. The sample has 56,000 or so clones, more than 65% seen once; the top ten hold roughly 3.2%. The material sequenced was peripheral blood, taken from a patient treated with radiotherapy plus ipilimumab. The source of these receptors is a human donor with non-small cell lung cancer who had a partial response to radiotherapy plus ipilimumab.

The sample holds one count of this clone. The gene calls are TRBV5-1 and TRBJ2-1; TRBD2 aligns across 10 bases. Trimming took 3 bases from V and 4 from J; bases not matched to a gene: 4. CDR1 SGHRS and CDR2 YFSETQ come from the germline V gene. The CDR3 runs to 15 residues. The CDR3 region is CASSSSGGAYNEQFF. The DNA of the CDR3 is TGCGCCAGCAGCTCTAGCGGGGGCGCTTACAATGAGCAGTTCTTC.

This clone was detected a few times. The V call is TRBV27, the J call TRBJ1-2; D is possibly TRBD1 (5 bases). V shed 6 bases and J shed 3 bases, with 17 bases lying between them. CDR3 length equals 15 residues. Germline V gene data show CDR1 as MNHEY and CDR2 as SMNVEV (reference sequence). The CDR3 DNA reads TGTGCCAGCAGGACTGGGGCCAGCCTTCACTATGGCTACACCTTC. The encoded protein is CASRTGASLHYGYTF.

The V call is TRBV6-6, the J call TRBJ2-7; D is perhaps TRBD1 (6 bases). Per germline, CDR1 MNHNY and CDR2 SVGAGI (reference sequence). Deletions cut 8 bases from V and 2 bases from J, with 13 bases between. The CDR3 totals 13 residues. The DNA of the CDR3 is TGTGCCAGCGCACCGGACAGAGCCTACGAGCAGTACTTC. This sequence encodes CASAPDRAYEQYF.

The chain recombines TRBV2 with TRBJ1-5, with D perhaps TRBD1 (6 bases). From germline, CDR1 is SNHLY and CDR2 FYNNEI. The V end lost 8 bases, the J end lost 6 bases, and 17 bases lay between the germline ends. The CDR3 extends over 14 amino acids. In DNA form, the CDR3 reads TGTGCCAGCTCCGAGGGGGGGGCGGTTCAGCCCCAGCATTTT. Translation: CASSEGGAVQPQHF.

The chain recombines TRBV10-1 with TRBJ2-7; 8 bases map to TRBD1. The CDR3 is made up of 15 amino acids. The V and J ends lost 3 bases and 5 bases, in that order; junction bases with no gene match: 9. Germline CDR1 and CDR2: WNHNN and SYGVQD (reference sequence). The CDR3 bases are TGCGCCAGCAGTGATGGACAGGGACTTCCCCACGAGCAGTACTTC. This gives the protein CASSDGQGLPHEQYF.